Below, one T cell receptor (beta chain) is given with its context. Its matching antigen is unknown. The CDR3 contains 13 residues. The V end lost 8 bases, the J end lost 4 bases, and 11 bases lay between the germline ends. The data belong to a study of CD8 T cells in ankylosing spondylitis. Study-wide points: There were earlier reports of some motif variants in reactive arthritis synovial fluid and blood. The study identified a TCR beta motif of under ten highly homologous variants that appeared characteristic of ankylosing spondylitis blood. Clones that were linked to disease were CD8+ and were relatively rare in peripheral blood. Significantly higher representation of disease-linked clones was reported for matched ankylosing spondylitis synovial fluid.

By quantitative 5'-RACE with molecular barcodes, the TCR beta libraries were made. TCRdb processed the 5' RACE reads anew with MiXCR; each CDR3 protein has one entry. The sample shows about 840,000 distinct CDR3 sequences, around 11% of them seen only once. Sequencing used blood, either unsorted or a sorted T cell fraction (not recorded which). The gene calls are TRBV12-3 or TRBV12-4 and TRBJ1-4; D is uncertain. The clonotype was recovered from a male donor with ankylosing spondylitis. The CDR3 region has the DNA TGTGCCAGCGGAGCGGGAGTTAATGAAAAACTGTTTTTT. Amino acids: CASGAGVNEKLFF.